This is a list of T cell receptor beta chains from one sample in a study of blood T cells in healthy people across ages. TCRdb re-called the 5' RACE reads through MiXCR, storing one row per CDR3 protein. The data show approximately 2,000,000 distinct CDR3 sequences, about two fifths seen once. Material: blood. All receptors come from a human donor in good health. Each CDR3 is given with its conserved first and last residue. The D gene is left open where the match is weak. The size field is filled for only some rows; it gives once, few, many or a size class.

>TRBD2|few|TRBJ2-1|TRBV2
TGTGCCAGCAGTGAAAGCGGGGGGGGGAATGAGCAGTTCTTC
CASSESGGGNEQFF
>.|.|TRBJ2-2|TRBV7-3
TGTGCCAGCAGCCGTGGACGAAGCGACGGGGAGCTGTTTTTT
CASSRGRSDGELFF
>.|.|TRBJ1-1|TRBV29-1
TGCAGCACTACTCTGACAGGGAACACTGAAGCTTTCTTT
CSTTLTGNTEAFF
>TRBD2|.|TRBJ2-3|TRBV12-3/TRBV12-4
TGTGCCAGCAGTTTTGTGCTAGCGGGTAATCCGCAGTATTTT
CASSFVLAGNPQYF
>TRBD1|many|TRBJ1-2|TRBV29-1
TGCAGCGCGCGCCGGAGACAGGGCTCGGGGGACTATGGCTACACCTTC
CSARRRQGSGDYGYTF
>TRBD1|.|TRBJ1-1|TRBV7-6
TGTGCCAGCACACCAATGTCTGGGGGCAGGGGGACTGAAGCTTTCTTT
CASTPMSGGRGTEAFF
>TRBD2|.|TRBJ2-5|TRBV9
TGTGCCAGCAGCCTCGGGACTAGTGGCCCCCACCAAGAGACCCAGTACTTC
CASSLGTSGPHQETQYF
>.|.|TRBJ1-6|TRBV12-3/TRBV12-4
TGTGCCAGCAAACAAGTTACTGGTGATTCACCCCTCCACTTT
CASKQVTGDSPLHF
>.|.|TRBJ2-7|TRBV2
TGTGCCAGCAGTCCGCGGACGGCGGTTGGTTACGAGCAGTACTTC
CASSPRTAVGYEQYF
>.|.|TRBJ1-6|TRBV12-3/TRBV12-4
TGTGCCAGCAGGCTAGGGGGAGGCAGGTCACCCCTCCACTTT
CASRLGGGRSPLHF
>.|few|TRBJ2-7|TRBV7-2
TGTGCCAGCAGCAGAGGTGGCGGGACAGTCACCTACGAGCAGTACTTC
CASSRGGGTVTYEQYF
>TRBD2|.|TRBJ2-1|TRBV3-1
TGTGCCGGCAGCCAGGCTTTAGCGGGGGGCGAGCAGTTCTTC
CAGSQALAGGEQFF
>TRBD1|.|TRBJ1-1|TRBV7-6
TGTGCCAGCAGCCGATTCACAGGGGACACTGAAGCTTTCTTT
CASSRFTGDTEAFF
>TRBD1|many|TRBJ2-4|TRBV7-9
TGTGCCAGCAGCTCGTGGACAGGGAATACGAAAAACATTCAGTACTTC
CASSSWTGNTKNIQYF
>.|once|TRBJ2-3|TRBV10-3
TGTGCCATCAGGGGCCAGCTCACAGATACGCAGTATTTT
CAIRGQLTDTQYF
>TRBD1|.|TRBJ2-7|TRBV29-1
TGCAGCGGCTTAACGACAGGGAACGAGCAGTACTTC
CSGLTTGNEQYF
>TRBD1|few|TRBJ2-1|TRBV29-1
TGCAGCGTTGACGGGGACAGGGATAACAATGAGCAGTTCTTC
CSVDGDRDNNEQFF
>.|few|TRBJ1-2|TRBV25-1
TGTGCCAGCAGGCAGGCGAACTATGGCTACACCTTC
CASRQANYGYTF
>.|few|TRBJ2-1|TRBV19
TGTGCCAGTAGTCGTCGGATGATTCTCTCCTACAATGAGCAGTTCTTC
CASSRRMILSYNEQFF
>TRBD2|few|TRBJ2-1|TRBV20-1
TGCAGTGCCCATAAAAGCGGGGGGGAAAGCGGTTACAATGAGCAGTTCTTC
CSAHKSGGESGYNEQFF
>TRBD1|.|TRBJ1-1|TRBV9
TGTGCCAGCAGCCAGGCAGAGGGGGCTATCACTGAAGCTTTCTTT
CASSQAEGAITEAFF
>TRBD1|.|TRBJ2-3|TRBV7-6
TGTGCCAGCAGCTTAGGACCCTATAGCGGACAGGGGTCCACAGATACGCAGTATTTT
CASSLGPYSGQGSTDTQYF
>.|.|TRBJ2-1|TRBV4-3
TGCGCCAGCAGCCAGGAGGCCACCAGGGGGGATGAGCAGTTCTTC
CASSQEATRGDEQFF
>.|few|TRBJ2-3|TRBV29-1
TGCAGCGTTCCGCCGGGCTCCGGCACAGATACGCAGTATTTT
CSVPPGSGTDTQYF
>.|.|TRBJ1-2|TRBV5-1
TGCGCCAGCAGCTTACTTTCACAGAACTATGGCTACACCTTC
CASSLLSQNYGYTF
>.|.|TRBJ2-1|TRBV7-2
TGTGCCAGCAGCTTTTGGCCCGCGAATCGAGAGCAGTTCTTC
CASSFWPANREQFF
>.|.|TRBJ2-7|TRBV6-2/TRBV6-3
TGTGCCAGCAGTCTCCGGACACAACGGTACGAGCAGTACTTC
CASSLRTQRYEQYF
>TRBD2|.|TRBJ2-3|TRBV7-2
TGTGCCAGCAGCTCCCCTGGCGAGCCTAGCGGGGCAGATACGCAGTATTTT
CASSSPGEPSGADTQYF
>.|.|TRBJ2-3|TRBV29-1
TGCAGCGTTGAAAGTCGGCAAGTCGGGGATACGCAGTATTTT
CSVESRQVGDTQYF
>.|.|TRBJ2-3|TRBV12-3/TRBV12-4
TGTGCCAGCAGTTCCGATAACCTCAACACAGATACGCAGTATTTT
CASSSDNLNTDTQYF
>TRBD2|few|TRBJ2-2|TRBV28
TGTGCCAGCAGTTCGCTAGCGGGGGGAACCGGGGAGCTGTTTTTT
CASSSLAGGTGELFF
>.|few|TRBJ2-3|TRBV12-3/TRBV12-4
TGTGCCAGCAACCTCGGGTACAGGAGCACAGATACGCAGTATTTT
CASNLGYRSTDTQYF
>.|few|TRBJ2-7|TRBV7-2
TGTGCCAGCAGCTTCACCCCTTCAGGATACGAGCAGTACTTC
CASSFTPSGYEQYF
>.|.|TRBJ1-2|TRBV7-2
TGTGCCAGCAGCTCAGCAAACAGAACCCCATCCTATGGCTACACCTTC
CASSSANRTPSYGYTF
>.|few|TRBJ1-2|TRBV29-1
TGCAGCGTCCGGGACACTAACCGCGGCTATGGCTACACCTTC
CSVRDTNRGYGYTF
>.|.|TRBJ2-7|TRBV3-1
TGTGCCAGCAGCCAAAGGGCAACCTACGAGCAGTACTTC
CASSQRATYEQYF
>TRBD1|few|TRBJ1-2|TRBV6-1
TGTGCCAGCAGTGAATCCCCGGGACAGGGGGCATACTATGGCTACACCTTC
CASSESPGQGAYYGYTF